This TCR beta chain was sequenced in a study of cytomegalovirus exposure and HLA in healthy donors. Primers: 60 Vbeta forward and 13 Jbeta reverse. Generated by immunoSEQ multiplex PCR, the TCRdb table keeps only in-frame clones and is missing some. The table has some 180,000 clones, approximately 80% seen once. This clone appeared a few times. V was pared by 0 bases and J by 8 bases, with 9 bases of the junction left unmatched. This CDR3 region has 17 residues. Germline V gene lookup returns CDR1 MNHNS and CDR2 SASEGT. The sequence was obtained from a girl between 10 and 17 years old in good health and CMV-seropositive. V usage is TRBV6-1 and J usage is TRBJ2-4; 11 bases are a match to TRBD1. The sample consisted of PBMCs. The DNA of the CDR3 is TGTGCCAGCAGTGAAGCGGTCCCGGGACAGGGGGGGGACATTCAGTACTTC. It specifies CASSEAVPGQGGDIQYF.